The 26 T cell receptor beta chains below all came from one sample that was sequenced in a study of T cell changes during pregnancy in multiple sclerosis. Sequencing was performed with immunoSEQ multiplex PCR; in TCRdb, only in-frame clones are kept and a portion is missing. The data contain about 120,000 clones, approximately 90% of them singletons. The material sequenced was peripheral blood, taken in the third trimester of pregnancy. These receptors all come from a female donor with multiple sclerosis, enrolled in a pregnancy study.

V gene TRBV11-3 combines with J gene TRBJ1-6; D call uncertain. The CDR3 runs to 13 residues. Germline lookup yields CDR1 SGHNT and CDR2 YENEEA. V was cut by 0 bases and J by 8 bases, with 5 bases left in between. CDR3: CASSLDPYSPLHF. CDR3 in DNA: TGTGCCAGCAGCTTAGATCCGTATTCACCCCTCCACTTT.

The rearrangement links TRBV27 to TRBJ2-7; D possibly corresponds to TRBD1 (5 bases). The length of the CDR3 is 15 residues. V was trimmed by 0 bases and J by 1 base, leaving 10 bases between them. Germline CDR1 MNHEY, CDR2 SMNVEV (reference sequence). The CDR3 DNA sequence: TGTGCCAGCAGTTTATCCACAGGATTTTCCTACGAGCAGTACTTC. Translation gives CASSLSTGFSYEQYF.

V is TRBV5-1 and J is TRBJ2-3, with D perhaps TRBD2 (6 bases). This CDR3 spans 14 amino acids. V lost 5 bases and J 2 bases, leaving 12 bases between the germline ends. CDR1 SGHRS and CDR2 YFSETQ come from the germline V gene. CDR3 DNA sequence: TGCGCCAGCAGACCCGGGACTGCCACAGATACGCAGTATTTT. The encoded protein is CASRPGTATDTQYF.

The rearrangement uses TRBV19 and TRBJ1-2; no definite D call. Per germline, CDR1 LNHDA and CDR2 SQIVND (reference sequence). The germline V and J ends were trimmed by 11 bases and 5 bases, with 18 bases remaining between them. There are 13 residues in the CDR3. This chain's CDR3 is CALLGPTPYGYTF. CDR3 coding DNA: TGTGCCCTTCTGGGCCCAACTCCTTATGGCTACACCTTC.

The V call is TRBV5-8, the J call TRBJ1-1; the D gene is possibly TRBD1 (6 bases). The ends were cut back, 3 bases at V and 2 bases at J, with 11 bases in the middle. Germline CDR1 is SGHTS and CDR2 is YDEGEE. The CDR3 contains 14 residues. CDR3 bases: TGTGCCAGCAGCTGGGGACAACCCAACACTGAAGCTTTCTTT. This encodes CASSWGQPNTEAFF.

V and J are TRBV5-4 and TRBJ1-1, with D possibly matching TRBD1 (5 bases). The germline gives CDR1 SGHNT, CDR2 YYREEE (reference sequence). The germline V and J ends were trimmed by 7 bases and 1 base, with 11 bases remaining between them. CDR3 length: 13 residues. The CDR3 DNA reads as TGTGCCAGCGGCCAGGGATCGAACACTGAAGCTTTCTTT. Its translation is CASGQGSNTEAFF.

V gene TRBV5-1 combines with J gene TRBJ2-7; tentatively, D is TRBD1 (5 bases). The germline V and J ends were trimmed by 0 bases and 5 bases, with 15 bases remaining between them. The length of the CDR3 is 15 residues. Per germline, CDR1 SGHRS and CDR2 YFSETQ. The CDR3 region has the DNA TGCGCCAGCAGCTTGGAAGGACAAGGCTTCGACGAGCAGTACTTC. Protein product: CASSLEGQGFDEQYF.

The chain combines TRBV7-3 with TRBJ2-2, with a weak D call TRBD1 (6 bases). The V end lost 0 bases, the J end lost 1 base, and 9 bases lay between the germline ends. CDR1 and CDR2 from the germline V gene are SGHTA and FQGTGA. The CDR3 length is 16 residues. CDR3 in DNA: TGTGCCAGCAGCTTAACTGGGGGCTGGAACACCGGGGAGCTGTTTTTT. Translating gives CASSLTGGWNTGELFF.

This chain uses TRBV9 with TRBJ2-2; TRBD2 agrees at 12 bases. Germline V CDR1 and CDR2: SGDLS, YYNGEE. V shed 5 bases, J shed 4 bases, and the junction held 15 bases outside the gene matches. There are 19 residues in the CDR3. CDR3 sequence: CASRPGLAGPGGGTGELFF. Written as DNA, the CDR3 is TGTGCCAGCAGACCGGGACTAGCGGGCCCGGGGGGGGGCACCGGGGAGCTGTTTTTT.

This clone was counted a few times. V and J are TRBV10-3 and TRBJ1-1, with TRBD1 identical over 7 bases. Germline values: CDR1 ENHRY, CDR2 SYGVKD. The CDR3 is made up of 14 amino acids. The V segment lost 4 bases and the J segment 0 bases; nucleotides outside the gene matches: 2. The CDR3 DNA reads TGTGCCATCAGTGTGACAGGGATGAACACTGAAGCTTTCTTT. It codes for CAISVTGMNTEAFF.

The V gene is TRBV2, the J gene TRBJ2-7; maybe TRBD1 (6 bases). This CDR3 comprises 14 residues. V was clipped by 6 bases and J by 2 bases, with 14 bases between them. Looked up from germline, CDR1 is SNHLY and CDR2 is FYNNEI. The CDR3 protein is CASRGRGSAYEQYF. In DNA, the CDR3 is TGTGCCAGCAGGGGCAGGGGCTCCGCCTACGAGCAGTACTTC.

The chain recombines TRBV19 with TRBJ1-5; 9 nucleotides align to TRBD1. Per germline, CDR1 LNHDA and CDR2 SQIVND (reference sequence). The CDR3 is 15 residues long. Trimming removed 5 bases from V and 3 bases from J; junction bases left unmatched: 5. CDR3 sequence reads: CASSRDRDFNQPQHF. The CDR3 DNA reads as TGTGCCAGTAGTCGGGACAGGGACTTCAATCAGCCCCAGCATTTT.

V and J are TRBV7-8 and TRBJ2-7; 9 bases are shared with TRBD1. The germline V gene encodes CDR1 SGHVS and CDR2 FQNEAQ. With V trimmed by 5 bases and J by 3 bases, 11 bases remained unmatched. The CDR3 covers 16 residues. This CDR3 reads CASSPGQGMRIYEQYF. DNA of the CDR3: TGTGCCAGCAGCCCGGGACAGGGAATGCGGATCTACGAGCAGTACTTC.

The chain links TRBV28 to TRBJ1-1; 7 positions agree with TRBD1. Losses at the gene ends were 6 bases for V and 5 bases for J; bases not matched to a gene: 6. Per the germline V gene, CDR1 is MDHEN and CDR2 is SYDVKM. The length of the CDR3 is 13 residues. The DNA for the CDR3 is TGTGCCAGCAGATTTATACAGGGGACTGAAGCTTTCTTT. Amino acids: CASRFIQGTEAFF.

V usage is TRBV7-2 and J usage is TRBJ2-3, with 15 nucleotides matching TRBD2. The CDR3 has 17 residues. The germline CDR1 and CDR2 sequences are SGHTA and FQGNSA. The J segment lost 5 bases and the V segment lost 0 bases, leaving 3 bases of the junction unmatched. The CDR3 bases are TGTGCCAGCAGCTTAGCCGGACTAGCGGGAGGGGAAGATACGCAGTATTTT. This sequence encodes CASSLAGLAGGEDTQYF.

J is TRBJ1-5 and V is TRBV6-1; TRBD1 is a possible D gene (6 bases). Germline lookup yields CDR1 MNHNS and CDR2 SASEGT. The CDR3 consists of 14 residues. V was shortened by 6 bases and J by 11 bases, with 20 bases between the two germline ends. Here the CDR3 reads CASRPGDPVEAQHF. The CDR3 bases are TGTGCCAGCAGACCAGGGGATCCAGTAGAGGCCCAGCATTTT.

The gene calls are TRBV11-3 and TRBJ2-2; D remains unclear. This CDR3 region has 13 residues. The V gene's germline CDR1 is SGHNT and CDR2 YENEEA. Trimming removed 1 base at V and 4 bases at J, with 4 bases between. The CDR3 loop reads CASSLARTGELFF. The DNA of the CDR3 is TGTGCCAGCAGCTTAGCGCGCACCGGGGAGCTGTTTTTT.

This chain connects TRBV6-5 to TRBJ2-3; 13 bases agree with TRBD2. The CDR3 has 15 amino acids. The V gene's germline CDR1 is MNHEY and CDR2 SVGAGI. The ends lost 6 bases at V and 4 bases at J; junction bases unmatched: 4. DNA for the CDR3: TGTGCCAGCAGACCCGGGACTAGCGGGGCAGATACGCAGTATTTT. It specifies CASRPGTSGADTQYF.

J is TRBJ1-4 and V is TRBV28; possibly TRBD1 for D (5 bases). From germline, CDR1 is MDHEN and CDR2 SYDVKM. This CDR3 spans 16 amino acids. V lost 1 base, J lost 2 bases, and 11 bases lay in between. The CDR3 DNA reads as TGTGCCAGCAGTTTATCGGCAGGGCAGACTAATGAAAAACTGTTTTTT. This translates into CASSLSAGQTNEKLFF.

The chain carries TRBV10-3 and TRBJ1-1, with a possible D match to TRBD1 (5 bases). Between the trimmed V and J ends, which lost 0 bases and 8 bases, there was a span of 19 bases. The length of the CDR3 is 16 residues. CDR1 and CDR2 (germline): ENHRY, SYGVKD. CDR3 sequence reads: CAISESVGRVIPEAFF. The DNA for the CDR3 is TGTGCCATCAGTGAGTCCGTTGGCAGGGTCATTCCCGAAGCTTTCTTT.

The genes are TRBV28 and TRBJ2-7, with D possibly TRBD2 on 5 matching bases. Germline CDR1 MDHEN, CDR2 SYDVKM. The V and J ends lost 7 bases and 2 bases respectively, with 15 bases between them. This CDR3 contains 14 residues. In DNA form, the CDR3 reads TGTGCCAGCACCCGGGAATCTACTGCCTACGAGCAGTACTTC. Translating it yields CASTRESTAYEQYF.

The chain is built from TRBV2 and TRBJ2-7; D not certain. Germline V gene lookup returns CDR1 SNHLY and CDR2 FYNNEI. The CDR3 contains 11 residues. Deletions cut 4 bases from V and 6 bases from J, with 7 bases between. The CDR3 DNA follows: TGTGCCAGCAGTGCCCGGGTCGAGCAGTACTTC. Translation gives CASSARVEQYF.

This chain links TRBV15 with TRBJ1-1, with 7 nucleotides matching TRBD1. This CDR3 has 14 residues. The germline V gene has CDR1 LNHNV and CDR2 YYDKDF (reference sequence). V lost 4 bases to trimming and J lost 11 bases; unmatched junction nucleotides: 13. DNA for the CDR3: TGTGCCACCAGCAAAGACAGGGCGCAGTTCGAGGCTTTCTTT. This sequence encodes CATSKDRAQFEAFF.

The chain links TRBV9 to TRBJ1-2, with 7 bases that match TRBD1. V was pared by 4 bases and J by 8 bases, with 11 bases of the junction left unmatched. Germline CDR1 SGDLS, CDR2 YYNGEE. The CDR3 is 14 residues long. The CDR3 region is CASSPRQGFGGYTF. CDR3 coding DNA: TGTGCCAGCAGCCCCCGACAGGGATTCGGCGGCTACACCTTC. Variable domain in full (rest from reference TRBV9 and TRBJ1-2): DSGVTQTPKHLITATGQRVTLRCSPRSGDLSVYWYQQSLDQGLQFLIQYYNGEERAKGNILERFSAQQFPDLHSELNLSSLELGDSALYFCASSPRQGFGGYTFGSGTRLTVV.

The V call is TRBV6-1, the J call TRBJ2-2; 10 nucleotides match TRBD2. This CDR3 spans 14 amino acids. V trimming: 10 bases; J trimming: 4 bases; junction bases outside the gene matches: 6. Germline CDR1 MNHNS, CDR2 SASEGT. The CDR3 reads CATPGLASTGELFF. Written as DNA, the CDR3 is TGTGCCACCCCGGGACTAGCGTCCACCGGGGAGCTGTTTTTT.

The chain couples TRBV7-6 to TRBJ2-2; possible D gene TRBD1, 5 bases. This CDR3 is built from 14 residues. Trimming took 2 bases from V and 6 from J, leaving 10 bases between them. CDR1 SGHVS and CDR2 FNYEAQ come from the germline V gene. The CDR3 sequence: CASSLTQGAGELFF. In nucleotides, the CDR3 is TGTGCCAGCAGCTTAACGCAGGGCGCCGGGGAGCTGTTTTTT.